These 30 T cell receptor beta chains were sequenced from one sample in a study of cytomegalovirus exposure and HLA in healthy donors. Vbeta (60) and Jbeta (13) primers were used in the PCR. The protocol was immunoSEQ multiplex PCR, while the TCRdb copy is restricted to in-frame clones and leaves out a portion. The listing records around 75,000 clones. The sample was PBMCs. Receptors originate from a man aged 40-50 years in good health and CMV-seronegative.

This chain uses TRBV29-1 with TRBJ2-1, with D uncertain. This CDR3 contains 13 residues. Trimming left V 3 bases short and J 2 bases short, with 8 bases between. Germline V lookup: CDR1 SQVTM, CDR2 ANQGSEA. In DNA form, the CDR3 reads TGCAGCGTTGAGTCGGTCACCTACAATGAGCAGTTCTTC. Translation gives CSVESVTYNEQFF.

The chain employs TRBV4-2 and TRBJ2-5, with D unresolved. Trimming cost V 1 base and J 3 bases, with 6 bases left between them. The CDR3 is 13 residues long. From germline, CDR1 is LGHNA and CDR2 YNFKEQ. Here the CDR3 reads CASSQAQKETQYF. In DNA form, the CDR3 reads TGTGCCAGCAGCCAAGCACAGAAAGAGACCCAGTACTTC.

In DNA form, the CDR3 reads TGCGCCAGCAGCCTGGACAGGGACTACGAGCAGTACTTC. Its translation: CASSLDRDYEQYF. The gene calls are TRBV5-1 and TRBJ2-7; 8 positions agree with TRBD1. The CDR3 contains 13 residues. Germline V gene sequence: CDR1 SGHRS, CDR2 YFSETQ. The V segment lost 4 bases and the J segment 3 bases; nucleotides outside the gene matches: 3.

The V and J genes are TRBV13 and TRBJ2-3; D ambiguous. The V end lost 5 bases, the J end lost 6 bases, and 6 bases lay between the germline ends. The V gene's germline CDR1 is PRHDT and CDR2 FYEKMQ (reference sequence). The CDR3 has 11 amino acids. The CDR3 reads CASSLEDTQYF. The CDR3 DNA reads TGTGCCAGCAGCCTGGAGGATACGCAGTATTTT.

The gene calls are TRBV7-2 and TRBJ1-3; D is perhaps TRBD1 (5 bases). V was shortened by 7 bases and J by 0 bases, with 19 bases between the two germline ends. Germline-derived CDR1 and CDR2 are SGHTA and FQGNSA. There are 17 residues in the CDR3. DNA of the CDR3: TGTGCCAGCACCCCCTATTTGCGCGGGGGCTCTGGAAACACCATATATTTT. It encodes CASTPYLRGGSGNTIYF.

The CDR3 DNA reads as TGTGCCAGCAGCTCCCCCGGGGGGTTTCACGAGCAGTACTTC. Its protein is CASSSPGGFHEQYF. The chain employs TRBV5-5 and TRBJ2-7; the match to TRBD2 covers 7 bases. Per germline, CDR1 SGHKS and CDR2 YYEKEE (reference sequence). The CDR3 extends over 14 amino acids. V was pared by 3 bases and J by 5 bases, with 8 bases of the junction left unmatched.

J is TRBJ2-2 and V is TRBV27; perhaps TRBD2 as D (8 bases). CDR1 is MNHEY and CDR2 is SMNVEV in the germline V gene (reference sequence). Trimming pared 5 bases from V and 6 bases from J, leaving 22 bases between. CDR3 size: 17 residues. The DNA of the CDR3 is TGTGCCAGCAGTCGCGGATTGGGACTAGGGGGCCCCGGGGAGCTGTTTTTT. Protein product: CASSRGLGLGGPGELFF.

This chain connects TRBV13 to TRBJ2-7; 10 bases match TRBD1. The CDR3 is 19 residues long. J lost 1 base, V lost 4 bases, and 16 bases had no gene match. In germline, CDR1 is PRHDT, CDR2 FYEKMQ (reference sequence). The CDR3, as DNA: TGTGCCAGCAGCTACCCCGGGGACAGGGGATATTTGGGATCCTACGAGCAGTACTTC. It encodes CASSYPGDRGYLGSYEQYF.

V gene TRBV28 combines with J gene TRBJ1-2, with D maybe TRBD1 (6 bases). V lost 6 bases and J lost 5, with 13 bases in between. This CDR3 contains 13 residues. CDR1 and CDR2 (germline): MDHEN, SYDVKM. In DNA, the CDR3 is TGTGCCAGCAGCACCACAGGGTTTTATGGCTACACCTTC. It encodes CASSTTGFYGYTF.

The chain is built from TRBV11-2 and TRBJ2-1; 12 bases align to TRBD2. With V trimmed by 4 bases and J by 9 bases, 7 bases remained unmatched. This CDR3 spans 15 amino acids. The germline gives CDR1 SGHAT, CDR2 FQNNGV. The CDR3 bases are TGTGCCAGCAGCTCGTCTAGCGGGAGGGCGACTGAGCAGTTCTTC. Amino acids: CASSSSSGRATEQFF.

V is TRBV6-6 and J is TRBJ1-1, with TRBD1 matching over 8 bases. Germline values: CDR1 MNHNY, CDR2 SVGAGI (reference sequence). Losses at the gene ends were 5 bases for V and 2 bases for J; bases not matched to a gene: 7. The CDR3 sequence is 15 residues long. CDR3 residues: CASSAGQGGNTEAFF. CDR3 sequence (DNA): TGTGCCAGCAGTGCCGGACAGGGAGGTAACACTGAAGCTTTCTTT.

The CDR3 sequence is CASSVAATTTMSGEQFF. The CDR3 DNA reads as TGTGCCAGCAGCGTAGCTGCAACTACTACAATGTCGGGGGAGCAGTTCTTC. The chain combines TRBV9 with TRBJ2-1; D might be TRBD2 (5 bases). Germline CDR1 and CDR2: SGDLS and YYNGEE. CDR3 length equals 17 residues. The V gene lost 0 bases and the J gene lost 10 bases, with 23 bases spanning the gap.

The chain links TRBV6-1 to TRBJ1-2; TRBD1 might be the D (5 bases). Germline values: CDR1 MNHNS, CDR2 SASEGT. The CDR3 runs 12 residues. V lost 1 base, J lost 5 bases, and 5 bases lay in between. DNA of the CDR3: TGTGCCAGCAGTGAAGACAGGTATGGCTACACCTTC. Protein product: CASSEDRYGYTF.

The CDR3 reads CASSVAGVVGRITGELFF. CDR3 bases: TGTGCCAGCAGCGTAGCGGGGGTTGTTGGGCGAATCACCGGGGAGCTGTTTTTT. The gene calls are TRBV9 and TRBJ2-2, with a weak D call TRBD2 (6 bases). Per the germline V gene, CDR1 is SGDLS and CDR2 is YYNGEE. This CDR3 is built from 18 residues. The V and J ends lost 0 bases and 4 bases respectively, with 19 bases between them. Full variable domain (missing parts from reference TRBV9 and TRBJ2-2): DSGVTQTPKHLITATGQRVTLRCSPRSGDLSVYWYQQSLDQGLQFLIQYYNGEERAKGNILERFSAQQFPDLHSELNLSSLELGDSALYFCASSVAGVVGRITGELFFGEGSRLTVL.

The chain joins TRBV12-2 to TRBJ2-5; the table calls TRBD2, which could not be checked here. TRBV12-2 is an annotated pseudogene. This CDR3 has 20 residues. CDR3 bases: TGTGCAAGTCGCTTAGTGGTATATCGCGCGACTCAAAGACACCAAGAGACCCAGTACTTC. Its protein product is CASRLVVYRATQRHQETQYF.

This rearrangement joins TRBV25-1 to TRBJ2-7; TRBD2 aligns across 10 bases. The CDR3 has 15 amino acids. The ends lost 10 bases at V and 2 bases at J; junction bases unmatched: 11. CDR1 is MGHDK, CDR2 SYGVNS, per germline. CDR3 amino acids: CATSRGTSVAYEQYF. The CDR3 nucleotides are TGTGCCACCTCAAGGGGGACTAGCGTTGCCTACGAGCAGTACTTC.

The V call is TRBV6-5, the J call TRBJ2-5, with 12 bases lining up with TRBD2. Germline V gene sequence: CDR1 MNHEY, CDR2 SVGAGI. The CDR3 totals 14 residues. The V gene end was trimmed by 4 bases and the J gene end by 5 bases; junction bases not matched to a gene: 2. The CDR3 region has the DNA TGTGCCAGCAGTTGGCTAGCGGGGGGGGAGACCCAGTACTTC. Translated: CASSWLAGGETQYF.

CDR3 residues: CASSLGGQGYNEQFF. The CDR3 bases are TGCGCCAGCAGCTTGGGGGGACAGGGTTACAATGAGCAGTTCTTC. The rearrangement joins TRBV5-1 to TRBJ2-1, with 9 bases matching TRBD1. The CDR3 sequence is 15 residues long. The germline V gene has CDR1 SGHRS and CDR2 YFSETQ. J was trimmed by 4 bases and V by 0 bases; bases with no gene match: 2.

The chain links TRBV5-1 to TRBJ2-5; 9 nucleotides line up with TRBD2. The germline V gene has CDR1 SGHRS and CDR2 YFSETQ. The CDR3 spans 14 residues. V dropped 3 bases and J dropped 5; count of bases not matched to a gene: 5. Here the CDR3 reads CASSWWTSVETQYF. As DNA, the CDR3 is TGCGCCAGCAGCTGGTGGACTAGCGTCGAGACCCAGTACTTC.

The chain joins TRBV5-4 to TRBJ2-7, with 11 bases matching TRBD2. This CDR3 is 15 amino acids long. The germline V gene has CDR1 SGHNT and CDR2 YYREEE (reference sequence). J gave up 4 bases and V 4 bases, and 7 bases lay outside the gene matches. CDR3 sequence: CASSRKTSGGYEQYF. Written as DNA, the CDR3 is TGTGCCAGCAGCCGAAAAACTAGCGGGGGTTACGAGCAGTACTTC.

The chain carries TRBV2 and TRBJ1-3; 7 bases align to TRBD1. The CDR3 totals 16 residues. CDR1 is SNHLY and CDR2 is FYNNEI in the germline V gene. Losses at the gene ends were 4 bases for V and 1 base for J; bases not matched to a gene: 7. In DNA form, the CDR3 reads TGTGCCAGCAGTGGACAGGGTGTCATATCTGGAAACACCATATATTTT. Its protein is CASSGQGVISGNTIYF.

This CDR3 reads CASSLDGRGHTEAFF. The CDR3 DNA follows: TGTGCCAGCAGCTTGGATGGCAGGGGACACACTGAAGCTTTCTTT. V usage is TRBV5-4 and J usage is TRBJ1-1, with a weak D call TRBD1 (6 bases). The V end lost 0 bases, the J end lost 3 bases, and 12 bases lay between the germline ends. Germline V lookup: CDR1 SGHNT, CDR2 YYREEE (reference sequence). The CDR3 runs 15 residues.

V and J are TRBV7-9 and TRBJ2-2; 9 bases fit TRBD1. CDR1 and CDR2 from the germline V gene are SEHNR and FQNEAQ (reference sequence). J lost 7 bases, V lost 5 bases, and 5 bases had no gene match. The CDR3 runs 14 residues. The CDR3 DNA reads TGTGCCAGCAGCCCGGGACAGGGTCACGGGGAGCTGTTTTTT. It is translated as CASSPGQGHGELFF.

This chain links TRBV14 with TRBJ2-1; 10 bases line up with TRBD2. The CDR3 extends over 15 amino acids. V was pared by 2 bases and J by 8 bases, with 6 bases of the junction left unmatched. The germline CDR1 and CDR2 sequences are SGHDN and FVKESK. For the CDR3, the DNA is TGTGCCAGCAGCCAACTTGTAGCGGGGGGCGATGAGCAGTTCTTC. Translated: CASSQLVAGGDEQFF.

The rearrangement uses TRBV11-2 and TRBJ2-2, with 11 bases fitting TRBD2. V lost 5 bases to trimming and J lost 4 bases; unmatched junction nucleotides: 3. Germline values: CDR1 SGHAT, CDR2 FQNNGV. The CDR3 is 15 residues long. The CDR3 loop is CASSAGTSGTGELFF. In DNA form, the CDR3 reads TGTGCCAGCAGCGCCGGGACTAGCGGCACCGGGGAGCTGTTTTTT.

The CDR3 DNA sequence: TGCGCCAGCAGCCAAGGACAGGGGATAAATGAAAAACTGTTTTTT. Protein product: CASSQGQGINEKLFF. V usage is TRBV4-3 and J usage is TRBJ1-4; 8 bases agree with TRBD1. The V gene end was trimmed by 1 base and the J gene end by 5 bases; junction bases not matched to a gene: 3. Germline values: CDR1 LGHNA, CDR2 YSLEER. The CDR3 loop spans 15 amino acids.

The gene calls are TRBV7-6 and TRBJ1-1; 9 bases match TRBD1. Germline CDR1 and CDR2: SGHVS and FNYEAQ. CDR3 length equals 19 residues. With 0 bases clipped from V and 1 base from J, the junction kept 12 bases outside the gene matches. The CDR3 region is CASSLAGQGQLRTNTEAFF. The CDR3, as DNA: TGTGCCAGCAGCTTAGCGGGACAGGGTCAACTAAGGACGAACACTGAAGCTTTCTTT.

This sequence joins TRBV29-1 and TRBJ1-3; D gene ambiguous. The V gene's germline CDR1 is SQVTM and CDR2 ANQGSEA. The CDR3 consists of 12 residues. Trimming shortened V by 6 bases and J by 0 bases, and 6 bases separated the two germline ends. Here the CDR3 DNA reads TGCAGCGTGGCCCTCTCTGGAAACACCATATATTTT. Protein sequence: CSVALSGNTIYF.

The chain uses TRBV5-1 and TRBJ2-5; TRBD2 matches 9 bases. Germline V lookup: CDR1 SGHRS, CDR2 YFSETQ. The CDR3 spans 15 residues. J gave up 11 bases and V 4 bases, and 15 bases lay outside the gene matches. The CDR3 DNA sequence: TGCGCCAGCAGCGAAGATTATAGCGGGGGTCGAGAGCAGTACTTC. Protein: CASSEDYSGGREQYF.

The rearrangement uses TRBV5-1 and TRBJ2-2; 12 bases match TRBD2. CDR1 and CDR2 (germline): SGHRS, YFSETQ. The V gene end was trimmed by 1 base and the J gene end by 5 bases; junction bases not matched to a gene: 3. The CDR3 totals 16 residues. DNA for the CDR3: TGCGCCAGCAGCTTGACTAGCGGGGGGTCGACCGGGGAGCTGTTTTTT. Its translation: CASSLTSGGSTGELFF.